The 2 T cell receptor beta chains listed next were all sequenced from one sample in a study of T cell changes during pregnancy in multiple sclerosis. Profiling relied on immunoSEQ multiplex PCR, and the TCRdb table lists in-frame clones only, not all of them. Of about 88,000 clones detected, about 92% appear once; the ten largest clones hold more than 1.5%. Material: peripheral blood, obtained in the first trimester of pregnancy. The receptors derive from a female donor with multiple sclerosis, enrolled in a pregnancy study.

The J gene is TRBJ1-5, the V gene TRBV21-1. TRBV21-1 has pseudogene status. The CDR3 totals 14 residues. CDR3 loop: CASSPRGRNQPQHF. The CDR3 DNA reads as TGTGCCAGCAGTCCCCGGGGGAGGAATCAGCCCCAGCATTTT.

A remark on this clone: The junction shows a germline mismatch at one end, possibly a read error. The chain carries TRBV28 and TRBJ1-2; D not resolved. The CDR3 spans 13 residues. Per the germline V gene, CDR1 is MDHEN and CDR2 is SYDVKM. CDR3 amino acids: CASSLGLGEGGAF. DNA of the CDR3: TGTGCCAGCAGTTTAGGACTTGGGGAGGGAGGTGCCTTC.